These 30 T cell receptor beta chains were sequenced from one sample in a study of shared clonotypes between healthy human individuals (dated by TCRdb to the early 2020s). Libraries were prepared through the immunoSEQ multiplex PCR assay. As stored in TCRdb, this immuneACCESS dataset retains in-frame rearrangements with V and J assigned. A fraction of the clones does not appear; measured against another copy, unresolved V genes explain less than half of the discrepancy, and the remainder lacks a known reason. In this sample the table shows roughly 2 million clones, about 95% of which occur a single time. Clones ranked in the top ten supply about 1.1% of the sample. CD8 naive samples were CD45RO-negative cells positively selected for CCR7, giving a CD45RA+CCR7+ population that excluded TemRA cells. The specimen sequenced was naive CD8+ T cells sorted from blood. Interpreted using the paper, the cell subset or site label stands for: CD45RA+CCR7+. These receptors all come from a man between 18 and 35 years old in good health.

This clone was seen a handful of times. The chain carries TRBV7-9 and TRBJ2-7; 9 bases align to TRBD2. The trim removed 2 bases at V and 0 bases at J, leaving 8 bases unmatched. Germline V lookup: CDR1 SEHNR, CDR2 FQNEAQ (reference sequence). The CDR3 is 17 residues long. The CDR3 nucleotides read TGTGCCAGCAGCTTAAGGATCGCGGGAGGGAGCTCCTACGAGCAGTACTTC. This gives the protein CASSLRIAGGSSYEQYF.

This clone was seen only once. The rearrangement joins TRBV27 to TRBJ1-2, with 7 bases that match TRBD1. There are 16 residues in the CDR3. The ends lost 6 bases at V and 5 bases at J; junction bases unmatched: 15. Germline V gives CDR1 MNHEY, CDR2 SMNVEV (reference sequence). CDR3 nucleotides: TGTGCCAGCAGCTTAACTCTGTCACAGGGGTATTATGGCTACACCTTC. Translation gives CASSLTLSQGYYGYTF.

CDR3 DNA sequence: TGTGCCATCAGTGAGTCCGGGGGCACCATATATTTT. Translation: CAISESGGTIYF. This chain links TRBV10-3 with TRBJ1-3, with a tentative D call TRBD1 (5 bases). This CDR3 comprises 12 residues. CDR1 is ENHRY and CDR2 is SYGVKD in the germline V gene. Trimming stripped 0 bases from V and 9 bases from J, with 6 bases between.

This chain links TRBV30 with TRBJ2-1; a possible D gene is TRBD1 (5 bases). The germline CDR1 and CDR2 sequences are GTSNPN and SVGIG (reference sequence). The V gene lost 3 bases and the J gene lost 12 bases, with 12 bases spanning the gap. The CDR3 has 11 amino acids. The CDR3 sequence is CAWRGATGQFF. Written as DNA, the CDR3 is TGTGCCTGGAGAGGGGCAACTGGGCAGTTCTTC. The variable domain in full, completed from reference TRBV30 and TRBJ2-1, reads SQTIHQWPATLVQPVGSPLSLECTVEGTSNPNLYWYRQAAGRGLQLLFYSVGIGQISSEVPQNLSASRPQDRQFILSSKKLLLSDSGFYLCAWRGATGQFFGPGTRLTVL.

This clone was detected only once. The chain carries TRBV28 and TRBJ2-7; 7 positions match TRBD1. This CDR3 has 13 amino acids. Germline lookup yields CDR1 MDHEN and CDR2 SYDVKM. J lost 6 bases, V lost 6 bases, and 8 bases had no gene match. CDR3 amino acids: CASSTGEPGEQYF. The CDR3 DNA reads as TGTGCCAGCAGCACAGGGGAGCCGGGCGAGCAGTACTTC.

In this sample, this clone turned up a few times. Relative to the germline gene, one junction end is altered; a read error may explain this. V gene TRBV7-9 combines with J gene TRBJ2-7, with 8 bases lining up with TRBD1. Germline CDR1 SEHNR, CDR2 FQNEAQ (reference sequence). The CDR3 length is 12 residues. The DNA of the CDR3 is TGTGCCAGCAGCTTAGGGACAGGGTACCAGGACTTC. Amino acid sequence: CASSLGTGYQDF. The full variable domain, completed using reference TRBV7-9 and TRBJ2-7, is DTGVSQNPRHKITKRGQNVTFRCDPISEHNRLYWYRQTLGQGPEFLTYFQNEAQLEKSRLLSDRFSAERPKGSFSTLEIQRTEQGDSAMYLCASSLGTGYQDFGPGTRLTVT.

Remarks on this clone: Other DNA sequences in the sample encode the same CDR3. The chain uses TRBV7-9 and TRBJ2-7; D gene ambiguous. CDR1 SEHNR and CDR2 FQNEAQ come from the germline V gene (reference sequence). Trimming removed 2 bases from V and 1 base from J, with 9 bases in between. There are 14 residues in the CDR3. The CDR3: CASSLSEVSYEQYF. In DNA form, the CDR3 reads TGTGCCAGCAGCTTAAGCGAGGTGTCCTACGAGCAGTACTTC. The entire variable domain, with the rest obtained from reference TRBV7-9 and TRBJ2-7, is as follows: DTGVSQNPRHKITKRGQNVTFRCDPISEHNRLYWYRQTLGQGPEFLTYFQNEAQLEKSRLLSDRFSAERPKGSFSTLEIQRTEQGDSAMYLCASSLSEVSYEQYFGPGTRLTVT.

This clone was detected only once. The rearrangement joins TRBV28 to TRBJ2-7; no clear D gene. The V gene lost 6 bases and the J gene lost 3 bases, with 9 bases spanning the gap. The germline gives CDR1 MDHEN, CDR2 SYDVKM. This CDR3 spans 12 amino acids. DNA of the CDR3: TGTGCCAGCAGCCCGGACGGCTACGAGCAGTACTTC. This sequence encodes CASSPDGYEQYF.

The chain carries TRBV5-1 and TRBJ2-5; maybe TRBD1 (5 bases). Germline loops: CDR1 SGHRS, CDR2 YFSETQ. Trimming removed 2 bases from V and 1 base from J, with 9 bases in between. There are 14 residues in the CDR3. The CDR3: CASSFEGVQETQYF. The CDR3 DNA reads TGCGCCAGCAGCTTTGAAGGGGTCCAAGAGACCCAGTACTTC.

This clone was detected only once. This sequence joins TRBV5-1 and TRBJ2-2, with TRBD1 matching over 7 bases. The CDR3 covers 13 residues. Trimming removed 2 bases from V and 7 bases from J; junction bases left unmatched: 2. Germline-derived CDR1 and CDR2 are SGHRS and YFSETQ. CDR3 nucleotide sequence: TGCGCCAGCAGCTTAGGACAGGACGGGGAGCTGTTTTTT. Its protein product is CASSLGQDGELFF.

This clone was seen only once. Other DNA sequences from this sample encode an identical CDR3 as well. The rearrangement uses TRBV19 and TRBJ1-1, with a possible D match to TRBD1 (5 bases). V was pared by 3 bases and J by 0 bases, with 11 bases between. The CDR3 contains 15 residues. CDR1 is LNHDA, CDR2 SQIVND, per germline (reference sequence). This CDR3 reads CASSIGGLMNTEAFF. CDR3 DNA sequence: TGTGCCAGTAGTATTGGGGGACTGATGAACACTGAAGCTTTCTTT.

The CDR3, as DNA: TGCGCCAGCAGTGAATGGCGGGTGAACACTGAAGCTTTCTTT. Protein sequence: CASSEWRVNTEAFF. The chain combines TRBV10-2 with TRBJ1-1, with no clear D. The CDR3 loop spans 14 amino acids. CDR1 and CDR2 from the germline V gene are WSHSY and SAAADI. Trimming removed 3 bases from V and 0 bases from J, with 8 bases in between.

The chain links TRBV2 to TRBJ2-6; 9 bases align to TRBD1. CDR3 length equals 16 residues. Germline trimming cut 8 bases from V and 0 bases from J; bases unmatched to any gene: 5. The germline V gene has CDR1 SNHLY and CDR2 FYNNEI. This CDR3 reads CASRDRDNSGANVLTF. CDR3 sequence (DNA): TGTGCCAGCCGGGACAGGGACAACTCTGGGGCCAACGTCCTGACTTTC.

This chain links TRBV28 with TRBJ2-5; 9 positions match TRBD2. This CDR3 contains 16 residues. CDR1 is MDHEN, CDR2 SYDVKM, per germline. The junction had 10 bases not matched to a gene; V was cut back by 7 bases and J by 1 base. The CDR3 here is CASNPGIAGAQETQYF. The DNA of the CDR3 is TGTGCCAGCAACCCCGGAATAGCGGGGGCCCAAGAGACCCAGTACTTC.

This clone was recorded only once. The chain uses TRBV25-1 and TRBJ2-7; D gene unclear. Germline V gene lookup returns CDR1 MGHDK and CDR2 SYGVNS. With 0 bases removed from V and 0 bases from J, the gap between germline ends came to 3 bases. The CDR3 runs to 13 residues. CDR3 sequence: CASSEYPSYEQYF. CDR3 nucleotide sequence: TGTGCCAGCAGTGAATACCCCTCCTACGAGCAGTACTTC.

CDR3 in DNA: TGTGCCAGCAGCTTAGCCATGGGGGCGAGTGGGGAGACCCAGTACTTC. This sequence encodes CASSLAMGASGETQYF. The rearrangement links TRBV13 to TRBJ2-5, with D possibly TRBD1 on 6 matching bases. This CDR3 is 16 amino acids long. Looked up from germline, CDR1 is PRHDT and CDR2 is FYEKMQ (reference sequence). The germline V and J ends were trimmed by 1 base and 5 bases, with 17 bases remaining between them.

The V gene is TRBV28, the J gene TRBJ2-1; D ambiguous. CDR1 MDHEN and CDR2 SYDVKM come from the germline V gene. The CDR3 has 13 amino acids. The V gene lost 3 bases and the J gene lost 6 bases, with 9 bases spanning the gap. CDR3 in amino acids: CASSLSQPNEQFF. CDR3 coding DNA: TGTGCCAGCAGTTTGTCCCAGCCCAATGAGCAGTTCTTC.

CDR3 coding DNA: TGTGCCAGCAGATGGACAGGGGATAGCACTGAAGCTTTCTTT. Amino acids: CASRWTGDSTEAFF. V and J are TRBV2 and TRBJ1-1, with 9 nucleotides matching TRBD1. After removal of 6 bases from V and 4 bases from J, the junction contained 6 bases not matched to a gene. Per the germline V gene, CDR1 is SNHLY and CDR2 is FYNNEI. This CDR3 comprises 14 residues.

This clone was seen once. The V and J genes are TRBV4-3 and TRBJ1-1; D is unresolved. Germline V gene sequence: CDR1 LGHNA, CDR2 YSLEER. Trimming pared 4 bases from V and 0 bases from J, leaving 9 bases between. This CDR3 is 14 amino acids long. CDR3 in amino acids: CASSRGRLNTEAFF. DNA for the CDR3: TGCGCCAGCAGCCGTGGACGGCTGAACACTGAAGCTTTCTTT.

The genes are TRBV7-2 and TRBJ2-5; D might be TRBD2 (6 bases). The end of the DNA aligns better with TRBJ2-7, so the J call may be wrong. Germline CDR1 and CDR2: SGHTA and FQGNSA. The CDR3 loop spans 16 amino acids. CDR3 sequence (DNA): TGTGCCAGCAGCTCCGACCCGGGAGTGGGTATCTACGAGCAGTACTTC. It specifies CASSSDPGVGIYEQYF.

The chain combines TRBV5-6 with TRBJ2-1; 8 positions match TRBD2. The germline V gene encodes CDR1 SGHDT and CDR2 YYEEEE. Losses at the gene ends were 2 bases for V and 5 bases for J; bases not matched to a gene: 3. The CDR3 length is 14 residues. Here the CDR3 reads CASSFFGGDNEQFF. The CDR3 coding sequence is TGTGCCAGCAGCTTTTTCGGGGGGGACAATGAGCAGTTCTTC.

This chain connects TRBV27 to TRBJ2-4; no clear D gene. The germline V and J ends were trimmed by 6 bases and 0 bases, with 12 bases remaining between them. CDR1 and CDR2 (germline): MNHEY, SMNVEV (reference sequence). The CDR3 contains 15 residues. The CDR3 is CASSPRTEAKNIQYF. The CDR3 nucleotides read TGTGCCAGCAGCCCCAGAACGGAAGCCAAAAACATTCAGTACTTC.

With regard to this clone: Distinct nucleotide sequences in the sample also encode this CDR3. The chain has TRBV6-5 and TRBJ2-7; a possible D gene is TRBD2 (5 bases). The CDR3 contains 13 residues. With 6 bases removed from V and 1 base from J, the gap between germline ends came to 10 bases. Germline V gives CDR1 MNHEY, CDR2 SVGAGI. The CDR3 spells CASSLRGSYEQYF. The DNA for the CDR3 is TGTGCCAGCAGCTTACGAGGGTCCTACGAGCAGTACTTC.

This chain joins TRBV6-5 and TRBJ2-3; D gene unclear. V lost 0 bases to trimming and J lost 3 bases, with 7 bases between them. There are 14 residues in the CDR3. Germline V gene lookup returns CDR1 MNHEY and CDR2 SVGAGI. CDR3 sequence (DNA): TGTGCCAGCAGTTACTCGGCAGAGACAGATACGCAGTATTTT. Translation gives CASSYSAETDTQYF.

The J gene is TRBJ2-5, the V gene TRBV28, with D unclear. The CDR3 sequence is 14 residues long. The germline CDR1 and CDR2 sequences are MDHEN and SYDVKM. The germline V and J ends were trimmed by 6 bases and 4 bases, with 15 bases remaining between them. The CDR3 DNA sequence: TGTGCCAGCAGCCTAGTGGGTGCGAGAGAGACCCAGTACTTC. Amino acid sequence: CASSLVGARETQYF.

The chain employs TRBV28 and TRBJ2-1; D unresolved. Germline CDR1 reads MDHEN; CDR2 reads SYDVKM. The CDR3 runs 11 residues. Trimming took off 5 bases at V and 5 bases at J, with 4 bases between the two ends. As DNA, the CDR3 is TGTGCCAGCAGTACGCACAATGAGCAGTTCTTC. Protein: CASSTHNEQFF.

The chain uses TRBV7-2 and TRBJ2-3; 10 bases map to TRBD2. CDR1 and CDR2 (germline): SGHTA, FQGNSA. The V gene end was trimmed by 1 base and the J gene end by 4 bases; junction bases not matched to a gene: 11. CDR3 size: 18 residues. The CDR3 loop is CASSLGLAGEGGADTQYF. In DNA, the CDR3 is TGTGCCAGCAGCTTAGGGCTAGCGGGAGAGGGGGGGGCAGATACGCAGTATTTT.

On this clone itself: The same CDR3 arises from other DNA sequences in this sample as well. CDR3 in amino acids: CASSLGGNTEAFF. The CDR3 coding sequence is TGTGCCAGCTCCCTGGGGGGGAACACTGAAGCTTTCTTT. The gene calls are TRBV11-2 and TRBJ1-1; D perhaps matches TRBD1 (5 bases). Looked up from germline, CDR1 is SGHAT and CDR2 is FQNNGV. V lost 8 bases to trimming and J lost 1 base, with 11 bases between them. The CDR3 spans 13 residues.

The chain links TRBV6-5 to TRBJ2-5, with a possible D match to TRBD2 (6 bases). The CDR3 extends over 15 amino acids. The germline gives CDR1 MNHEY, CDR2 SVGAGI. V was pared by 6 bases and J by 5 bases, with 19 bases between. As DNA, the CDR3 is TGTGCCAGCAGGATTTTAGCTCGGGGGTCTGAGACCCAGTACTTC. Translated, it gives CASRILARGSETQYF.

The chain employs TRBV4-1 and TRBJ2-7, with 9 bases lining up with TRBD1. This CDR3 spans 15 amino acids. Germline CDR1 and CDR2: MGHRA and YSYEKL. V lost 3 bases, J lost 2 bases, and 5 bases stayed unmatched. In DNA form, the CDR3 reads TGCGCCAGCAGCCAGGCTCACAGGGGGCCCTACGAGCAGTACTTC. Protein product: CASSQAHRGPYEQYF.